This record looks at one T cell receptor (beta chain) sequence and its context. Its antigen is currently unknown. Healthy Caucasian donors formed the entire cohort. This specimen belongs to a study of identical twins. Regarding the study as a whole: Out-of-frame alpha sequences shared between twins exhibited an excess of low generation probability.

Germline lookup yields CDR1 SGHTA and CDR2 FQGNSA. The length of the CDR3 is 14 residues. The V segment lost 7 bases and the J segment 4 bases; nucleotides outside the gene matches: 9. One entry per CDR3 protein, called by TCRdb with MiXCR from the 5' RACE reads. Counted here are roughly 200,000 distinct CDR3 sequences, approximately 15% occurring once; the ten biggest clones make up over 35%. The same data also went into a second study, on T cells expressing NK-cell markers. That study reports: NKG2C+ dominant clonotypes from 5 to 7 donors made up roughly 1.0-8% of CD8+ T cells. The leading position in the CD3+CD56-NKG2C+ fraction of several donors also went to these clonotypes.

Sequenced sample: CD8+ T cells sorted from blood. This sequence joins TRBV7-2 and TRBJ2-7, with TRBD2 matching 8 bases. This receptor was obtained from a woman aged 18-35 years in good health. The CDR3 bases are TGTGCCAGCACCCTAACGACTAGCGATTACGAGCAGTACTTC. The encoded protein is CASTLTTSDYEQYF.